This record looks at one T cell receptor beta chain sequence and its context. The repertoire was sequenced with immunoSEQ multiplex PCR; TCRdb's copy has only in-frame clones and lacks some. The data contain a few hundred thousand clones, 75% to 90% of them singletons. This sample stems from a study of blood T cell repertoires in COVID-19. Individuals aged about 18 to 95 years were recruited from about two dozen US areas. Participants reported their clinical history, and cohort assignment relied on those reports. Recovery meant two consecutive negative NP/OP PCR tests, professional clearance, or resolved symptoms. V gave up 5 bases and J gave up 4 bases; unmatched junction bases: 6. The CDR3 covers 14 residues. The V gene's germline CDR1 is SGHKS and CDR2 YYEKEE (reference sequence).

The chain combines TRBV5-5 with TRBJ1-2; 9 bases are shared with TRBD1. Sample: PBMCs or T cells enriched from blood (not recorded which). The TCR sequence derives from a young man who had recovered from COVID-19. The CDR3 reads CASRNTGGGYGYTF. The DNA of the CDR3 is TGTGCCAGCAGGAATACAGGGGGCGGCTATGGCTACACCTTC.